Presented here are 18 T cell receptor beta chains from one specimen sequenced in a study of control samples from healthy donors and cancer patients. The method was immunoSEQ multiplex PCR; TCRdb's version includes in-frame clones alone and lacks a portion of them. This sample has approximately 150,000 clones, with 90% to 95% found just once. The sequenced sample consisted of blood. Receptors were obtained from a young woman in good health.

The chain is built from TRBV2 and TRBJ2-6; maybe TRBD1 (5 bases). Between the trimmed V and J ends, which lost 4 bases and 4 bases, there was a span of 8 bases. The CDR3 is 14 amino acids. The germline V gene has CDR1 SNHLY and CDR2 FYNNEI. CDR3 sequence: CASSAGPGANVLTF. DNA of the CDR3: TGTGCCAGCAGTGCAGGGCCCGGGGCCAACGTCCTGACTTTC.

J is TRBJ1-1 and V is TRBV12-3 or TRBV12-4, with D maybe TRBD1 (6 bases). This CDR3 is built from 13 residues. Trimming shortened V by 2 bases and J by 3 bases, and 7 bases separated the two germline ends. Here the CDR3 DNA reads TGTGCCAGCAGTTTAAGGGGGGACACTGAAGCTTTCTTT. Protein sequence: CASSLRGDTEAFF.

This clone was observed a handful of times. The J gene is TRBJ1-2, the V gene TRBV28, with a tentative D call TRBD1 (5 bases). This CDR3 spans 15 amino acids. Deletions cut 1 base from V and 3 bases from J, with 12 bases between. Per the germline V gene, CDR1 is MDHEN and CDR2 is SYDVKM. CDR3 in DNA: TGTGCCAGCAGTTTATTACACGGGGGAGACTATGGCTACACCTTC. It translates to CASSLLHGGDYGYTF.

The rearrangement links TRBV19 to TRBJ1-2; D is unresolved. Germline loops: CDR1 LNHDA, CDR2 SQIVND (reference sequence). V shed 3 bases and J shed 0 bases, with 8 bases lying between them. CDR3 length: 14 amino acids. CDR3 sequence reads: CASSIAMANYGYTF. CDR3 DNA: TGTGCCAGTAGTATTGCTATGGCTAACTATGGCTACACCTTC.

The chain carries TRBV6-2 or TRBV6-3 and TRBJ2-3, with a possible D match to TRBD2 (6 bases). Between the trimmed V and J ends, which lost 2 bases and 2 bases, there was a span of 14 bases. The CDR3 contains 16 residues. Germline values: CDR1 MNHEY, CDR2 SVGEGT. In DNA form, the CDR3 reads TGTGCCAGCAGTTACCCCCGGGAGCAATCCACAGATACGCAGTATTTT. It yields the protein CASSYPREQSTDTQYF.

The chain carries TRBV9 and TRBJ2-7; 8 bases align to TRBD1. V was clipped by 0 bases and J by 3 bases; unmatched bases: 8. The CDR3 has 16 amino acids. Per germline, CDR1 SGDLS and CDR2 YYNGEE. The CDR3 DNA is TGTGCCAGCAGCGTAGATGGAGGACAGGGCGTCTACGAGCAGTACTTC. This codes for CASSVDGGQGVYEQYF.

CDR3 bases: TGCGCCAGCAGTGAATTGTTGGGGGGGGGCGTCGATGAGACCCAGTACTTC. It encodes CASSELLGGGVDETQYF. The chain joins TRBV10-2 to TRBJ2-5; maybe TRBD2 (7 bases). Trimming took 3 bases from V and 5 from J, leaving 22 bases between them. Per germline, CDR1 WSHSY and CDR2 SAAADI. This CDR3 spans 17 amino acids.

J is TRBJ1-2 and V is TRBV29-1; 8 bases are a match to TRBD1. The CDR3 contains 10 residues. J lost 11 bases, V lost 2 bases, and 1 base had no gene match. Germline CDR1 and CDR2: SQVTM and ANQGSEA. The CDR3 sequence is CSVEQGAYTF. The DNA of the CDR3 is TGCAGCGTTGAACAGGGGGCATACACCTTC.

V usage is TRBV9 and J usage is TRBJ1-1; D gene ambiguous. This CDR3 comprises 14 residues. The germline V and J ends were trimmed by 4 bases and 2 bases, with 12 bases remaining between them. Germline V gives CDR1 SGDLS, CDR2 YYNGEE. The CDR3, as DNA: TGTGCCAGCAGCCCTCTTGCGGGAAACACTGAAGCTTTCTTT. Translated, it gives CASSPLAGNTEAFF.

The rearrangement uses TRBV10-3 and TRBJ1-3; D possibly corresponds to TRBD1 (5 bases). Germline V lookup: CDR1 ENHRY, CDR2 SYGVKD. Trimming shortened V by 2 bases and J by 0 bases, and 8 bases separated the two germline ends. The CDR3 contains 15 residues. The CDR3 DNA sequence: TGTGCCATCAGTGAGGGAGGGGTCTCTGGAAACACCATATATTTT. Protein: CAISEGGVSGNTIYF.

The chain employs TRBV18 and TRBJ2-2, with D hard to call. The CDR3 has 15 residues. Germline V lookup: CDR1 KGHSH, CDR2 LQKENI. Trimming pared 4 bases from V and 5 bases from J, leaving 14 bases between. The CDR3 sequence is CASSRNPPGTGELFF. The CDR3 coding sequence is TGTGCCAGCTCACGAAACCCTCCAGGAACCGGGGAGCTGTTTTTT.

This clone has only one observation. The gene calls are TRBV28 and TRBJ1-2, with a possible D match to TRBD1 (6 bases). The CDR3 consists of 16 residues. V was cut by 5 bases and J by 4 bases, with 20 bases left in between. Germline V gives CDR1 MDHEN, CDR2 SYDVKM. CDR3 coding DNA: TGTGCCAGCAGTATGACCCGCACAGGGACGCCCTATGGCTACACCTTC. This sequence encodes CASSMTRTGTPYGYTF.

The gene calls are TRBV28 and TRBJ2-2; either TRBD1 or TRBD2 may supply D (5 bases each). This CDR3 has 13 amino acids. CDR1 and CDR2 from the germline V gene are MDHEN and SYDVKM. V was shortened by 8 bases and J by 2 bases, with 9 bases between the two germline ends. CDR3 amino acids: CASQGPNTGELFF. The CDR3 DNA reads as TGTGCCAGCCAGGGACCAAACACCGGGGAGCTGTTTTTT.

This clone was seen once. In nucleotides, the CDR3 is TGCGCCGTCCGACCGCCCGGGGAGCTGTTTTTT. Protein: CAVRPPGELFF. The V gene is TRBV23-1, the J gene TRBJ2-2, with D uncertain. TRBV23-1 is classed as an ORF, of uncertain function. V gave up 11 bases and J gave up 6 bases, with 10 bases separating them. This CDR3 is 11 amino acids long.

The gene calls are TRBV5-4 and TRBJ2-7; 8 nucleotides agree with TRBD1. The trim removed 2 bases at V and 2 bases at J, leaving 6 bases unmatched. The CDR3 extends over 15 amino acids. CDR1 and CDR2 (germline): SGHNT, YYREEE (reference sequence). The CDR3, as DNA: TGTGCCAGCAGCTTTAAGGGACAGGTCACCTACGAGCAGTACTTC. It is translated as CASSFKGQVTYEQYF.

This rearrangement joins TRBV28 to TRBJ1-3, with D perhaps matching TRBD1 (5 bases). Germline V lookup: CDR1 MDHEN, CDR2 SYDVKM. The V end lost 6 bases, the J end lost 3 bases, and 12 bases lay between the germline ends. The CDR3 spans 14 residues. CDR3 nucleotide sequence: TGTGCCAGCAGCACCGACAGTTTTGGAAACACCATATATTTT. Its translation is CASSTDSFGNTIYF.

The chain couples TRBV6-1 to TRBJ1-2; no firm D call. This CDR3 region has 15 residues. CDR1 and CDR2 (germline): MNHNS, SASEGT. The ends were cut back, 0 bases at V and 1 base at J, with 9 bases in the middle. This CDR3 reads CASSEAEKFNYGYTF. The DNA for the CDR3 is TGTGCCAGCAGTGAAGCGGAAAAGTTTAACTATGGCTACACCTTC.

This chain joins TRBV18 and TRBJ2-2, with D unresolved. This CDR3 is built from 12 residues. Germline V CDR1 and CDR2: KGHSH, LQKENI. The V end lost 2 bases, the J end lost 6 bases, and 4 bases lay between the germline ends. In DNA, the CDR3 is TGTGCCAGCTCACCAGGGGCCGGGGAGCTGTTTTTT. Translation: CASSPGAGELFF.